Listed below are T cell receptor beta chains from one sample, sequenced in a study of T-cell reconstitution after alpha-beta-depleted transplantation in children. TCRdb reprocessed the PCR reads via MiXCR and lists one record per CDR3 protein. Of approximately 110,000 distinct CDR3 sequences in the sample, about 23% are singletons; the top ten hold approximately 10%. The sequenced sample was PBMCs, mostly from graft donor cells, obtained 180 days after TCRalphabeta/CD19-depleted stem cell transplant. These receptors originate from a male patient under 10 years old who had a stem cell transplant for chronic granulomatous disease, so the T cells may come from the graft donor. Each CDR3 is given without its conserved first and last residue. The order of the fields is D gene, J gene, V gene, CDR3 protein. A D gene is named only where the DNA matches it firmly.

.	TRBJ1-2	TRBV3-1	ASSQAMGDPRYYGYT
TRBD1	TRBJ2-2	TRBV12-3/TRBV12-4	ASSGDRGSGELF
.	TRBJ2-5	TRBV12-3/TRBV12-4	ASRLTGQETQY
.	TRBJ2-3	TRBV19	ASSMRASDTQY
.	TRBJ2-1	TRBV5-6	ASSLGNNEQF
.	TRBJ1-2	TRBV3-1	ASSQSYGYT
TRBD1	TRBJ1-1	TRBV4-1	ASSQSDRINTEAF
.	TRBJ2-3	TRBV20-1	SASHGYSSTDTQY
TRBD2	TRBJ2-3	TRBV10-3	AISGTEQGLASTDTQY
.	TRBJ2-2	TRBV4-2	ASSPGGPTGELF
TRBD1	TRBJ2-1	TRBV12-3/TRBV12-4	ASSLGTGGNEQF
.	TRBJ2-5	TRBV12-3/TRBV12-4	ASRDRSEETQY
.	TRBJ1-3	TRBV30	AWSPRMWGRNGNTIY
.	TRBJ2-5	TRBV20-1	SARGLARETQY
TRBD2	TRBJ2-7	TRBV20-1	SASRTSGAYEQY
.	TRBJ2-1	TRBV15	ATSRDRGSEQF
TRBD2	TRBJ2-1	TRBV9	ASSVRRTGGSDEQF
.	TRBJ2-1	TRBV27	ASSPAPGLYNEQF
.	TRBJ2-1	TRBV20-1	SARAVSAGQF
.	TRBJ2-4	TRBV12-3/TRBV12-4	ASSHRQGGKNIQY
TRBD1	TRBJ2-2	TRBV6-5	ASSYSGQGGTGELF
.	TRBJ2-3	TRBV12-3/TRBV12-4	ASSSQARLRTDTQY